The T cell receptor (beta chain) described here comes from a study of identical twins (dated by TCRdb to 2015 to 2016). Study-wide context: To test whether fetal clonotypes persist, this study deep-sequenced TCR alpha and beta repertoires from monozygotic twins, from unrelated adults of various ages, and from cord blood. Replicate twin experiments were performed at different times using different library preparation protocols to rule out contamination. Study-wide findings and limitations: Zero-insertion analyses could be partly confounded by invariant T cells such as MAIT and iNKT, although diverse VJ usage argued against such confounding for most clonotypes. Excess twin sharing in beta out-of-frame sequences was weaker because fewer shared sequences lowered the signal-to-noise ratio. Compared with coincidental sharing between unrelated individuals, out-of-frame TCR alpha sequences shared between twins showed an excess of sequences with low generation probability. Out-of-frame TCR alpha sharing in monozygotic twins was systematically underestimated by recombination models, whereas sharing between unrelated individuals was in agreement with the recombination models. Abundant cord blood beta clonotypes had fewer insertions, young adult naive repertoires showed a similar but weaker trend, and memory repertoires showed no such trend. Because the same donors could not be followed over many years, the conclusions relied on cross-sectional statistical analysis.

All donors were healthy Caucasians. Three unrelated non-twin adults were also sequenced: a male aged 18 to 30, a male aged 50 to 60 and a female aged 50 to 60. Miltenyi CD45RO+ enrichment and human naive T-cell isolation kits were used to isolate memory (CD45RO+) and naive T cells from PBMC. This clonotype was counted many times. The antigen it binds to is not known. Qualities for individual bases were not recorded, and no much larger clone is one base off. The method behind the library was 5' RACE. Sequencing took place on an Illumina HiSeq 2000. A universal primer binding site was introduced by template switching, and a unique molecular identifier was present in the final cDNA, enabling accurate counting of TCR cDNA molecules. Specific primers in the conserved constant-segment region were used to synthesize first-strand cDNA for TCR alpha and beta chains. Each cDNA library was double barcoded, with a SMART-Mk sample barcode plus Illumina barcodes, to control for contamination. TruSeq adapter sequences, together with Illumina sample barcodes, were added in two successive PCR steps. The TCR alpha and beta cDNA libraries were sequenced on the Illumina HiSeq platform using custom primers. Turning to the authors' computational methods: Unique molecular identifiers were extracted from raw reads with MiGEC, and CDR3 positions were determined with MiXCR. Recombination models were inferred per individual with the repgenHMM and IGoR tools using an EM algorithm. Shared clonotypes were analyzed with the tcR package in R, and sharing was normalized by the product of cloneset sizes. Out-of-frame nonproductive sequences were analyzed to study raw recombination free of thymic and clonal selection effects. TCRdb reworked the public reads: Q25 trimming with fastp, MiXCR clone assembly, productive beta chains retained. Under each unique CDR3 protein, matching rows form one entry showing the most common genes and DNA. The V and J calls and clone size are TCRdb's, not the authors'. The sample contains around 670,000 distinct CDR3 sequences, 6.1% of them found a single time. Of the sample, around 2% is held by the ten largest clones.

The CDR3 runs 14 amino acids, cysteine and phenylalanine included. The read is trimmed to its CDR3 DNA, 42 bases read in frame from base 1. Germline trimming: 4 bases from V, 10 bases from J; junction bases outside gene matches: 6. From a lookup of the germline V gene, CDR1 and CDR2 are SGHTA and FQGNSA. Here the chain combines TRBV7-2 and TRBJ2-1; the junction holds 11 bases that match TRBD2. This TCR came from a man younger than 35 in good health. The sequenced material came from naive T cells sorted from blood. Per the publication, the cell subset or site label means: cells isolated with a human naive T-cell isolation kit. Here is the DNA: TGTGCCAGCAGCTCAACTAGCGGGAGAAGGGAGCAGTTCTTC. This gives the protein CASSSTSGRREQFF.